Following are 7 T cell receptor beta chains from one sample sequenced in a study of monozygotic twins with inflammatory bowel disease. For each CDR3 protein, TCRdb gives one entry from its re-call of the 5' RACE reads, without DNA. The sample shows approximately 160,000 distinct CDR3 sequences, and over 2.5% sits with its ten largest clones. The specimen was blood. These receptors all stem from a human donor with ulcerative colitis or Crohn's disease, or a healthy co-twin of an affected twin (not recorded which).

This sequence joins TRBV12-3 or TRBV12-4 and TRBJ2-7; the TCRdb call, TRBD2, lacks DNA for checking. CDR3 length: 15 residues. The CDR3 spells CASRTGLASAYEQYF.

This sequence joins TRBV5-1 and TRBJ1-1. The CDR3 extends over 14 amino acids. The germline gives CDR1 SGHRS, CDR2 YFSETQ. The CDR3 sequence is CASSLDTLNTEAFF.

The V and J genes are TRBV20-1 and TRBJ2-1. This CDR3 has 14 amino acids. Germline V gene lookup returns CDR1 DFQATT and CDR2 SNEGSKA (reference sequence). This chain's CDR3 is CSARDTSEHNEQFF.

The chain has TRBV9 and TRBJ1-3. The germline gives CDR1 SGDLS, CDR2 YYNGEE. This CDR3 spans 17 amino acids. The CDR3: CASSVAPRPSSGNTIYF.

The gene calls are TRBV12-3 or TRBV12-4 and TRBJ2-1. The CDR3 runs 15 residues. CDR3 amino acids: CASSLYGSSYNEQFF.

The chain joins TRBV11-2 to TRBJ1-2; there is no DNA to check the TCRdb D call of TRBD1. This CDR3 spans 15 amino acids. The germline CDR1 and CDR2 sequences are SGHAT and FQNNGV. The CDR3 spells CASSLDVDRGYGYTF.

The V and J genes are TRBV5-1 and TRBJ2-7. Germline assignment: CDR1 SGHRS and CDR2 YFSETQ. CDR3 length: 13 residues. The chain's CDR3 is CASSSGFTYEQYF.